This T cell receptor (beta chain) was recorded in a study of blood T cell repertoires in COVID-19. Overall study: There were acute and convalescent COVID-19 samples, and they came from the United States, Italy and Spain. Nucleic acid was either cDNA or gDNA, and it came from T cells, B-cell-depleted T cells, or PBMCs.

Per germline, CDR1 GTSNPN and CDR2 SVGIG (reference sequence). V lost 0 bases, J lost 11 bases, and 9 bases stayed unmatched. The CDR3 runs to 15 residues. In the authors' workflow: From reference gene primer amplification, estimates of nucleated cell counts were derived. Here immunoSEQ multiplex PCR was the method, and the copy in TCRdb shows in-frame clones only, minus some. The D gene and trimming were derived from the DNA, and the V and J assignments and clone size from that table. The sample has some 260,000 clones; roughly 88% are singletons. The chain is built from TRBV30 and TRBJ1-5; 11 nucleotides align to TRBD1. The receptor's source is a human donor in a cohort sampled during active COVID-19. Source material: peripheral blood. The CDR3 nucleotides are TGTGCCTGGAGTGTAGTCGGGACAGGGGGAAGGGCCCAGCATTTT. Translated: CAWSVVGTGGRAQHF.